This T cell receptor beta chain was captured in a study of cytomegalovirus exposure and HLA in healthy donors. The trim removed 6 bases at V and 5 bases at J, leaving 6 bases unmatched. Germline CDR1 reads MDHEN; CDR2 reads SYDVKM. The length of the CDR3 is 14 residues. The PCR made use of 60 Vbeta and 13 Jbeta primers. TCRdb's copy holds only in-frame clones and misses some; the assay was immunoSEQ multiplex PCR. Of roughly 170,000 clones in the sample, around 80% were seen once. Sequenced sample: PBMCs. The chain employs TRBV28 and TRBJ2-5; 10 positions agree with TRBD1. The sequence derives from a young woman in good health and CMV-seronegative. CDR3 DNA: TGTGCCAGCAGGCTGACAGGGGGCTGGGAGACCCAGTACTTC. Protein product: CASRLTGGWETQYF. Drawing the rest from reference TRBV28 and TRBJ2-5, the complete variable domain is DVKVTQSSRYLVKRTGEKVFLECVQDMDHENMFWYRQDPGLGLRLIYFSYDVKMKEKGDIPEGYSVSREKKERFSLILESASTNQTSMYLCASRLTGGWETQYFGPGTRLLVL.